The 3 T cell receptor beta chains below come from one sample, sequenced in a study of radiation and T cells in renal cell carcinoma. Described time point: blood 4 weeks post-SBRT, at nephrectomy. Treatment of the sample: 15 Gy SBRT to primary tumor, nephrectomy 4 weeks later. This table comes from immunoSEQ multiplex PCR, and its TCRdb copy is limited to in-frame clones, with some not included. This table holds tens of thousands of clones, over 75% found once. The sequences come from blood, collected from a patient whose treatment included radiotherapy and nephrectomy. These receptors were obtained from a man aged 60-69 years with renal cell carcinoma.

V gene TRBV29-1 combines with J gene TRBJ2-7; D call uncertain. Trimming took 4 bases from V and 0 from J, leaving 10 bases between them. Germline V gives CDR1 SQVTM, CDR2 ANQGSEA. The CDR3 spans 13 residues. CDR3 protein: CSVVSHYSYEQYF. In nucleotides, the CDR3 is TGCAGCGTTGTCTCGCACTACTCCTACGAGCAGTACTTC.

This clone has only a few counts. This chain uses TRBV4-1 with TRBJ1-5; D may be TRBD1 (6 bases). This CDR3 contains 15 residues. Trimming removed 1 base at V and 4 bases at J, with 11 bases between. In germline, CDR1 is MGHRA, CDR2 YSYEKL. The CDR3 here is CASSQGRQGNQPQHF. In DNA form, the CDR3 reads TGCGCCAGCAGCCAAGGGAGGCAGGGGAATCAGCCCCAGCATTTT.

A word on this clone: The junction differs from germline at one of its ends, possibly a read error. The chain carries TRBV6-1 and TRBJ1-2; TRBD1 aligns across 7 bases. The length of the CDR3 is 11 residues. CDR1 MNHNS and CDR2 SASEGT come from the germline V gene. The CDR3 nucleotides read TGTGCCAGCAGTGAAGAGGGGGCCCTAGCCTTC. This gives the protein CASSEEGALAF.